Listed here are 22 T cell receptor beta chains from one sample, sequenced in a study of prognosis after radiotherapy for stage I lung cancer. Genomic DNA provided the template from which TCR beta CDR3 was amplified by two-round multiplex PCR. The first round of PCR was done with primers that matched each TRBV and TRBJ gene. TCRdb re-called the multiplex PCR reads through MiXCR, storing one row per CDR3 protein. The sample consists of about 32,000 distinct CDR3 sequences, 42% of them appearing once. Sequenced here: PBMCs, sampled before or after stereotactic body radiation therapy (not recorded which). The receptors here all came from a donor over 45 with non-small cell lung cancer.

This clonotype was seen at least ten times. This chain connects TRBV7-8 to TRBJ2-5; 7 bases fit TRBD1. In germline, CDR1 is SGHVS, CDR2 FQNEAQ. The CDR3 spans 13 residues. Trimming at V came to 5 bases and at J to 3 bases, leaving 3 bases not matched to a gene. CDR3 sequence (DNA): TGTGCCAGCAGCGTACAGGGGAAAGAGACCCAGTACTTC. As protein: CASSVQGKETQYF.

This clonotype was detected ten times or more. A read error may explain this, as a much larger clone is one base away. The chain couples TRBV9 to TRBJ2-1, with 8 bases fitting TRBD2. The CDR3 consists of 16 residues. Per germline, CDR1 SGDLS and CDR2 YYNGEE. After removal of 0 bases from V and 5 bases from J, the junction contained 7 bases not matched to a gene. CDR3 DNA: TGTGCCAGCAGCGTAGGACTAGCGACTAGACACAATGAGCAGTTCTTC. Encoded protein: CASSVGLATRHNEQFF.

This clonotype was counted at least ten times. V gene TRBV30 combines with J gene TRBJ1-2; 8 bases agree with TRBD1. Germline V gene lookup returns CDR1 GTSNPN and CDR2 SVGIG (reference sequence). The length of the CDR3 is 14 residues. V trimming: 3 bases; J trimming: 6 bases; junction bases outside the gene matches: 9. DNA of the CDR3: TGTGCCTGGAGCCCATTGGGACAGGCACATGGCTACACCTTC. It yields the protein CAWSPLGQAHGYTF.

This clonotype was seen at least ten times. The CDR3 spells CASSSLRGAYYGYTF. The CDR3 region has the DNA TGTGCCAGCAGCTCATTGAGAGGGGCTTACTATGGCTACACCTTC. This chain connects TRBV11-2 to TRBJ1-2, with D possibly TRBD1 on 5 matching bases. CDR1 and CDR2 from the germline V gene are SGHAT and FQNNGV. The CDR3 is 15 residues long. Between the trimmed V and J ends, which lost 4 bases and 3 bases, there was a span of 15 bases.

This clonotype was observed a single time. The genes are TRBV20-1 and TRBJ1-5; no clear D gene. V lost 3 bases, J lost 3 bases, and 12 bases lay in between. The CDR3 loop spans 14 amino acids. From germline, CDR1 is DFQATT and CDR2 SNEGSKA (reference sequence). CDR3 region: CSARPPGSNQPQHF. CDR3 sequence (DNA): TGCAGTGCTAGGCCCCCGGGGTCCAATCAGCCCCAGCATTTT.

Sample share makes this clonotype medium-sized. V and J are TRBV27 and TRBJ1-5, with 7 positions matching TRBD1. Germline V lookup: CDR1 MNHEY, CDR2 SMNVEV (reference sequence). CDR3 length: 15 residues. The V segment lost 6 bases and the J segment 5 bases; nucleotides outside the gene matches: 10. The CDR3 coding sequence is TGTGCCAGCAGGTGGACAGGCGTCGGGGATCAGCCCCAGCATTTT. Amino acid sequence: CASRWTGVGDQPQHF.

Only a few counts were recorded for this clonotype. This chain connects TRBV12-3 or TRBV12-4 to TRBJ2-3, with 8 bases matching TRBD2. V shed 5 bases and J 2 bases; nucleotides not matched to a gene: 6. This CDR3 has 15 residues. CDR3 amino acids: CASSPSGLPTDTQYF. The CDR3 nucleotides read TGTGCCAGCAGTCCTAGCGGGCTCCCCACAGATACGCAGTATTTT.

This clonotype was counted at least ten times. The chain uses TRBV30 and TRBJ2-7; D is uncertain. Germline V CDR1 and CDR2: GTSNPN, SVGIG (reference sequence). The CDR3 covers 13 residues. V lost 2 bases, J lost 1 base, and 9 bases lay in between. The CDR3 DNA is TGTGCCTGGAGTATAAGCCTTTCCTACGAGCAGTACTTC. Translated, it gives CAWSISLSYEQYF.

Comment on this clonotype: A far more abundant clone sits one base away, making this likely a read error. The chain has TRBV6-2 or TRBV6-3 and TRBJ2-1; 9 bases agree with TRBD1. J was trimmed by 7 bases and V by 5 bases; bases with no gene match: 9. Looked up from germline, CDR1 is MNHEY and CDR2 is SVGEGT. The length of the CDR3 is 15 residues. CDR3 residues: CASSTPGQGGNEQFF. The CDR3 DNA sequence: TGTGCCAGCAGTACTCCGGGACAGGGAGGGAATGAGCAGTTCTTC.

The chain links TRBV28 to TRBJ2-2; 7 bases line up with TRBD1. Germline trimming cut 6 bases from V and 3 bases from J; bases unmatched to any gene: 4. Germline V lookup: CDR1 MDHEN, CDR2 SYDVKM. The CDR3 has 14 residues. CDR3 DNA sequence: TGTGCCAGCAGAACAGGGGCATACACCGGGGAGCTGTTTTTT. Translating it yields CASRTGAYTGELFF.

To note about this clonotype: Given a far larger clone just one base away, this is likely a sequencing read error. CDR3 residues: CARSSGHGPYEQYF. Here the CDR3 DNA reads TGTGCCAGAAGTTCCGGACACGGACCCTACGAGCAGTACTTC. V usage is TRBV6-8 and J usage is TRBJ2-7, with a tentative D call TRBD1 (5 bases). There are 14 residues in the CDR3. Germline V gene data show CDR1 as MNHGY and CDR2 as SAAAGT.

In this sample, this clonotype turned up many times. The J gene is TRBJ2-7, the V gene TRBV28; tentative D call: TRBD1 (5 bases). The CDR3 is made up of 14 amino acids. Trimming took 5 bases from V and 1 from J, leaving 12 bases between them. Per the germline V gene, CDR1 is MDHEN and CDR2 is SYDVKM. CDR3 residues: CASSGSTGSYEQYF. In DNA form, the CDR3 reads TGTGCCAGCAGTGGATCCACAGGTTCCTACGAGCAGTACTTC.

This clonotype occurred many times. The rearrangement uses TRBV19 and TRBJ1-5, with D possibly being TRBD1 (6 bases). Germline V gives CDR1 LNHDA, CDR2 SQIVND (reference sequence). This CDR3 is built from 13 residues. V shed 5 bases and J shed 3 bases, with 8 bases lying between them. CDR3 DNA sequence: TGTGCCAGTAGTGGGGGCTTCAATCAGCCCCAGCATTTT. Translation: CASSGGFNQPQHF.

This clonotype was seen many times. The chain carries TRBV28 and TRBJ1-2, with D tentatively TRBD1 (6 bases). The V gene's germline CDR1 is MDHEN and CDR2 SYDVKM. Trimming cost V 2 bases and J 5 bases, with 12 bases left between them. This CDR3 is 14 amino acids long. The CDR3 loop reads CASSLVTGRYGYTF. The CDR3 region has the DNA TGTGCCAGCAGTTTAGTGACAGGAAGATATGGCTACACCTTC.

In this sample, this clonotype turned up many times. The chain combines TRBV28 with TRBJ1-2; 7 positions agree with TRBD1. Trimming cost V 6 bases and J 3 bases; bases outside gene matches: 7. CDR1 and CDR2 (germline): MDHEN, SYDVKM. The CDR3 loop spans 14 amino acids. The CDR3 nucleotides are TGTGCCAGCAGATCCGGGACAGTAGACTATGGCTACACCTTC. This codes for CASRSGTVDYGYTF.

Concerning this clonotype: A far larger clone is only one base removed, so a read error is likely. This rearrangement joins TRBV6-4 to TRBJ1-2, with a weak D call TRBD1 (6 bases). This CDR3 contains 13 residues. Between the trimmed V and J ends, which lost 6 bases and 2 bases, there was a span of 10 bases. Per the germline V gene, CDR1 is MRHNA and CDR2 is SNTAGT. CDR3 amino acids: CASSWTANYGYTF. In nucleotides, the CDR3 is TGTGCCAGCAGCTGGACAGCAAACTATGGCTACACCTTC.

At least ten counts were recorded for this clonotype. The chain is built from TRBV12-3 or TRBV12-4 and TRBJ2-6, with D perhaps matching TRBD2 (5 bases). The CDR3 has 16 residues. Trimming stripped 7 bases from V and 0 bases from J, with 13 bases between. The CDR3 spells CASNILRDSGANVLTF. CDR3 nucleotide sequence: TGTGCCAGCAACATCCTCCGGGACTCTGGGGCCAACGTCCTGACTTTC.

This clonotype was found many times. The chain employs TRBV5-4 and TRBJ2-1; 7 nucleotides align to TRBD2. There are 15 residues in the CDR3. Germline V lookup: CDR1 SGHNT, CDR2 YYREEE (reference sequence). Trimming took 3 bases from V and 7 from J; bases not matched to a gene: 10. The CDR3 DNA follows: TGTGCCAGCAGCTCCGGCACTAGCGAAGTAAATGAGCAGTTCTTC. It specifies CASSSGTSEVNEQFF.

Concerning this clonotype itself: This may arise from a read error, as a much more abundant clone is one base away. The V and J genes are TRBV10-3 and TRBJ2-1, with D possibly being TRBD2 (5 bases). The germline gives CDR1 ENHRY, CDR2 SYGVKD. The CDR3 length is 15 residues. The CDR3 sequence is CAISEGGGCYNGQFF. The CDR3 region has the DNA TGTGCCATCAGTGAGGGCGGAGGCTGCTACAATGGGCAGTTCTTC.

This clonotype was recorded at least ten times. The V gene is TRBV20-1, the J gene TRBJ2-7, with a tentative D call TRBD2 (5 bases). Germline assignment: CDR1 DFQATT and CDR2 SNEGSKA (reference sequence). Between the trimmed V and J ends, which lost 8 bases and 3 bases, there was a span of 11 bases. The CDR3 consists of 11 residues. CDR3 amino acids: CSPSGDYEQYF. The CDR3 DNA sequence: TGCAGTCCCTCCGGGGACTACGAGCAGTACTTC.

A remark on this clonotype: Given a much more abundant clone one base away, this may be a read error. The CDR3, as DNA: TGTGCCAGCAGCGCCAGGCCGGGTAATGAAAAACTGTTTTTT. This translates into CASSARPGNEKLFF. The rearrangement links TRBV7-2 to TRBJ1-4; no clear D. This CDR3 has 14 residues. Germline CDR1 SGHTA, CDR2 FQGNSA. Trimming took 5 bases from V and 4 from J, leaving 11 bases between them.

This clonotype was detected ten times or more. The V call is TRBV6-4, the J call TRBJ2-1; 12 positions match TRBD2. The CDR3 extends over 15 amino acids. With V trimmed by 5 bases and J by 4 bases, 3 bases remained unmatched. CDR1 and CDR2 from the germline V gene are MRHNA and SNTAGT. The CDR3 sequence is CASSSGLAGYNEQFF. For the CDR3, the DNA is TGTGCCAGCAGTTCGGGACTAGCGGGTTACAATGAGCAGTTCTTC.